These 22 T cell receptor beta chains were sequenced from one sample in a study of vaccination and CD4 T cells after COVID-19. No antigens are known for them. Oncomine TCR Beta short-read sequencing was applied to DNA from cultured CD4+ T cells. TCRdb passed the PCR reads through MiXCR, listing each CDR3 protein once. Of about 18,000 distinct CDR3 sequences listed, 35% to 50% were seen once; the top ten hold about 7%. As for treatment: roughly 11-day PBMC culture with coronavirus spike peptide pools or control peptides (ViraFEST assay). The sample consisted of CD4+ T cells from blood, cultured in vitro, taken after SARS-CoV-2 vaccination. Source of these receptors: a human donor who had recovered from COVID-19.

In DNA, the CDR3 is TGTGCCTGGAGTTCGGGGGACAGCAGAGGCTATGGCTACACCTTC. It translates to CAWSSGDSRGYGYTF. The rearrangement joins TRBV30 to TRBJ1-2, with 7 bases fitting TRBD1. With V trimmed by 2 bases and J by 4 bases, 10 bases remained unmatched. The germline V gene encodes CDR1 GTSNPN and CDR2 SVGIG (reference sequence). The CDR3 consists of 15 residues.

The rearrangement joins TRBV25-1 to TRBJ2-1; 8 bases match TRBD2. The CDR3 extends over 13 amino acids. J lost 5 bases, V lost 7 bases, and 4 bases had no gene match. CDR1 is MGHDK and CDR2 is SYGVNS in the germline V gene. This CDR3 is CASMGTRNNEQFF. Written as DNA, the CDR3 is TGTGCCAGCATGGGGACTAGAAACAATGAGCAGTTCTTC.

The chain employs TRBV20-1 and TRBJ1-2; D remains unclear. The CDR3 has 13 amino acids. The V end was cut by 0 bases, the J end by 8 bases, with 13 bases between. CDR1 and CDR2 (germline): DFQATT, SNEGSKA (reference sequence). The CDR3 DNA is TGCAGTGCTAGAGATCGGTGGGGTCGCGGCTACACCTTC. This sequence encodes CSARDRWGRGYTF.

The rearrangement joins TRBV5-6 to TRBJ2-5; TRBD1 or TRBD2 may be the D gene (6 bases each). V was pared by 2 bases and J by 7 bases, with 18 bases between. The CDR3 length is 15 residues. Per germline, CDR1 SGHDT and CDR2 YYEEEE. The CDR3 loop is CASSFWDTDGGTQYF. The DNA of the CDR3 is TGTGCCAGCAGCTTCTGGGACACGGACGGGGGGACCCAGTACTTC.

This clonotype has only a few counts. V gene TRBV6-1 combines with J gene TRBJ1-5; tentatively, D is TRBD1 (5 bases). The CDR3 runs 14 residues. Germline V gives CDR1 MNHNS, CDR2 SASEGT. V was shortened by 5 bases and J by 2 bases, with 10 bases between the two germline ends. CDR3: CASSMGQGNQPQHF. The CDR3 bases are TGTGCCAGCAGTATGGGGCAGGGCAATCAGCCCCAGCATTTT.

This clonotype has just a few counts. The rearrangement links TRBV20-1 to TRBJ1-2; D gene unclear. Trimming left V 5 bases short and J 6 bases short, with 19 bases between. The length of the CDR3 is 14 residues. Germline CDR1 DFQATT, CDR2 SNEGSKA (reference sequence). The CDR3 protein is CSAAPGSGSDGYTF. The CDR3 DNA sequence: TGCAGTGCTGCCCCAGGATCTGGATCGGATGGCTACACCTTC.

This clonotype showed up just a few times. The chain couples TRBV15 to TRBJ2-7; a weak D match, TRBD2 (6 bases). V lost 0 bases and J lost 4, with 10 bases in between. The CDR3 length is 14 residues. Per germline, CDR1 LNHNV and CDR2 YYDKDF (reference sequence). The CDR3 spells CATSRDRGGYEQYF. As DNA, the CDR3 is TGTGCCACCAGCAGAGATCGGGGAGGATACGAGCAGTACTTC.

The chain is built from TRBV20-1 and TRBJ1-2; 12 bases are a match to TRBD1. V lost 5 bases, J lost 4 bases, and 8 bases stayed unmatched. Germline V gives CDR1 DFQATT, CDR2 SNEGSKA (reference sequence). The CDR3 contains 15 residues. CDR3: CSAEGTGGEGYGYTF. The CDR3 region has the DNA TGCAGTGCTGAGGGGACAGGGGGCGAGGGCTATGGCTACACCTTC.

This chain uses TRBV21-1 with TRBJ2-3; the DNA was not compared with TRBD1, the D call given in the table. TRBV21-1 is described as a pseudogene. The CDR3 is 15 residues long. The CDR3 reads CASSKARGSSHTQYF. The CDR3 region has the DNA TGTGCCAGCAGCAAAGCAAGGGGCTCGTCGCATACGCAGTATTTT.

CDR3 in amino acids: CASSLSELFYEQYF. In DNA, the CDR3 is TGTGCCAGCAGCTTATCGGAGCTTTTCTACGAGCAGTACTTC. J is TRBJ2-7 and V is TRBV7-8; D remains ambiguous. CDR1 is SGHVS, CDR2 FQNEAQ, per germline. The length of the CDR3 is 14 residues. Trimming took 2 bases from V and 3 from J, leaving 11 bases between them.

This rearrangement joins TRBV19 to TRBJ1-6; D remains unclear. In germline, CDR1 is LNHDA, CDR2 SQIVND (reference sequence). The V gene lost 3 bases and the J gene lost 5 bases, with 11 bases spanning the gap. The CDR3 is made up of 15 amino acids. The CDR3 region is CASSIGERNNSPLHF. Here the CDR3 DNA reads TGTGCCAGTAGTATCGGGGAGAGGAATAATTCACCCCTCCACTTT. The variable domain in full, with the rest retrieved from reference TRBV19 and TRBJ1-6, is DGGITQSPKYLFRKEGQNVTLSCEQNLNHDAMYWYRQDPGQGLRLIYYSQIVNDFQKGDIAEGYSVSREKKESFPLTVTSAQKNPTAFYLCASSIGERNNSPLHFGNGTRLTVT.

This sequence joins TRBV20-1 and TRBJ2-5; D gene uncertain. Per germline, CDR1 DFQATT and CDR2 SNEGSKA (reference sequence). V was pared by 7 bases and J by 5 bases, with 11 bases between. CDR3 length: 11 residues. The CDR3 coding sequence is TGCAGTGGATTATTGCGGGAGACCCAGTACTTC. It yields the protein CSGLLRETQYF.

The chain uses TRBV6-1 and TRBJ2-3, with a possible D match to TRBD1 (5 bases). From germline, CDR1 is MNHNS and CDR2 SASEGT. CDR3 length equals 14 residues. The V and J ends lost 7 bases and 1 base respectively, with 12 bases between them. The CDR3 DNA sequence: TGTGCCAGCACCCGTGTCAGGGGCACAGATACGCAGTATTTT. This sequence encodes CASTRVRGTDTQYF.

The CDR3 reads CATSDRGGRADTQYF. The DNA of the CDR3 is TGTGCCACCAGTGATCGAGGGGGAAGGGCAGATACGCAGTATTTT. The rearrangement links TRBV24-1 to TRBJ2-3, with D tentatively TRBD1 (6 bases). Germline V gives CDR1 KGHDR, CDR2 SFDVKD. Trimming cost V 3 bases and J 4 bases, with 13 bases left between them. The CDR3 runs 15 residues.

In its sample, this clonotype was seen a few times. The genes are TRBV6-1 and TRBJ1-2; possible D gene TRBD1, 5 bases. The germline V gene encodes CDR1 MNHNS and CDR2 SASEGT. The CDR3 has 14 amino acids. Trimming pared 6 bases from V and 4 bases from J, leaving 15 bases between. The CDR3 DNA is TGTGCCAGCAGCGCGGGGCAGGAGATCTATGGCTACACCTTC. It is translated as CASSAGQEIYGYTF.

J is TRBJ2-7 and V is TRBV6-1; 8 bases line up with TRBD2. Germline V gene data show CDR1 as MNHNS and CDR2 as SASEGT. The CDR3 has 15 amino acids. V trimming: 11 bases; J trimming: 2 bases; junction bases outside the gene matches: 14. CDR3 protein: CAGPLMSGGTYEQYF. The DNA for the CDR3 is TGTGCCGGACCCCTTATGAGCGGGGGAACCTACGAGCAGTACTTC.

The CDR3 here is CASTQGGLDRGGSEAFF. Written as DNA, the CDR3 is TGTGCCAGCACCCAAGGGGGGCTGGACCGAGGTGGGTCTGAAGCTTTCTTT. The rearrangement links TRBV21-1 to TRBJ1-1; TRBD1, as called in the table, went unchecked against the DNA. TRBV21-1 is a pseudogene locus. The CDR3 extends over 17 amino acids.

The V gene is TRBV6-1, the J gene TRBJ2-7; 8 nucleotides line up with TRBD2. Trimming cost V 2 bases and J 8 bases; bases outside gene matches: 11. The CDR3 runs 15 residues. Germline V CDR1 and CDR2: MNHNS, SASEGT. In DNA, the CDR3 is TGTGCCAGCAGTGAATGGAGCGGGAGCGGTGACAAGCAGTACTTC. It specifies CASSEWSGSGDKQYF.

The genes are TRBV12-3 or TRBV12-4 and TRBJ1-5; maybe TRBD1 (5 bases). CDR3 size: 13 residues. V shed 6 bases and J shed 4 bases, with 10 bases lying between them. CDR3 nucleotide sequence: TGTGCCAGCAGCCGACAGCCGAATCAGCCCCAGCATTTT. Encoded protein: CASSRQPNQPQHF.

This clonotype came up a few times. The CDR3 loop is CASSYDRGLFDEQYF. The CDR3 DNA is TGTGCCAGCAGTTACGACAGGGGTCTCTTCGACGAGCAGTACTTC. This chain links TRBV6-5 with TRBJ2-7; 8 bases align to TRBD1. There are 15 residues in the CDR3. Unmatched junction bases numbered 8, after V lost 2 bases and J lost 5 bases. Germline CDR1 reads MNHEY; CDR2 reads SVGAGI.

J is TRBJ2-2 and V is TRBV6-1; TRBD1 matches at 7 bases. With 6 bases clipped from V and 1 base from J, the junction kept 5 bases outside the gene matches. The CDR3 extends over 15 amino acids. Germline V gene data show CDR1 as MNHNS and CDR2 as SASEGT. CDR3 residues: CASSGQDMNTGELFF. The CDR3 DNA is TGTGCCAGCAGCGGACAGGATATGAACACCGGGGAGCTGTTTTTT.

The chain links TRBV19 to TRBJ2-1; 8 bases map to TRBD1. The germline V gene has CDR1 LNHDA and CDR2 SQIVND (reference sequence). The V segment lost 5 bases and the J segment 2 bases; nucleotides outside the gene matches: 5. The CDR3 is 15 amino acids. CDR3 in amino acids: CASSLHRGTYNEQFF. The CDR3 DNA reads as TGTGCCAGTAGTCTCCACAGGGGGACCTACAATGAGCAGTTCTTC.